This TCR beta chain was documented in a study of beta chain features in type 1 diabetes. General study results and limits: Shortening that was moderate but significant affected the TCRB CDR3s of Type 1 diabetes patients in all four CD4+ subsets. Type 1 diabetes patients showed fewer insertions and more deletions at VDJ junctions. The naive, central memory and Treg TCRB repertoires of patients appeared to be more similar to one another than those of healthy donors.

The CDR3 is 14 residues long. The V end lost 4 bases, the J end lost 2 bases, and 11 bases lay between the germline ends. Germline values: CDR1 SGDLS, CDR2 YYNGEE. Of the isolated RNA, all was reverse transcribed, and so the sequenced material was expressed TCRB transcripts. Roughly 3.5 million reads per sample on average were obtained from naive, central memory and regulatory T cell samples. Libraries were prepared by immunoSEQ multiplex PCR; TCRdb keeps only in-frame clonotypes and omits some of them. Here the sample spans around 600,000 clones, roughly an eighth being singletons. To note about this clone: Its antigen remains unknown.

The source is a man younger than 40 with type 1 diabetes. The chain links TRBV9 to TRBJ2-3; D remains ambiguous. The sample comprised naive CD4+ T cells from blood. CDR3 coding DNA: TGTGCCAGCAGCCAGGCGGCGTCCACAGATACGCAGTATTTT. This sequence encodes CASSQAASTDTQYF.